This T cell receptor (beta chain) was recovered during a study of cytomegalovirus exposure and HLA in healthy donors. Overall study findings and caveats: Most TCR sequences showed up rarely, but some public TCRs showed up in many donors. Altogether, 160 or so TCR beta chains were recorded as cytomegalovirus-associated.

Germline CDR1 is SNHLY and CDR2 is FYNNEI. The junction had 2 bases not matched to a gene; V was cut back by 4 bases and J by 4 bases. The CDR3 consists of 13 residues. Clones were sequenced by immunoSEQ multiplex PCR, and TCRdb holds only the in-frame ones, with some missing. Altogether roughly 150,000 clones are present, roughly nine tenths being singletons, with the ten largest covering about 0.75%. About this clone itself: Its antigen is not identified.

This chain uses TRBV2 with TRBJ2-5; TRBD1 matches 8 bases. What was sequenced was PBMCs. The sequence was collected from a man aged 18-30 years in good health and CMV-seronegative. CDR3 in DNA: TGTGCCAGCAGTGGGGACAGGAGAGAGACCCAGTACTTC. It translates to CASSGDRRETQYF.